Reported below is one T cell receptor (beta chain). The clone's antigen remains unknown. No base qualities exist here, and no much larger clone lies one base off it. The data belong to a study of tumor and adjacent non-tumor tissue in lung cancer (dated by TCRdb to 2017 to 2018). In the study overall: Of the cohort, eleven to twelve patients had adenocarcinoma, 2 had squamous cell carcinoma and 1 had small cell lung cancer. Bulk TCRbeta repertoires were compared between lung tumor tissue and matched distant non-tumor lung tissue obtained from 15 lung cancer patients. Sequencing produced some 130,000,000 productive TCRbeta reads in total, an average of about 4.17 million reads per sample. Ages among the approximately 15 patients ranged from about 31 to 85 years, there were 10 men and 5 women, and disease was at TNM stage I to III. For each patient, one tumor sample and one normal lung sample were taken, giving thirty paired specimens that underwent TCRbeta CDR3 sequencing.

The junction shows trimming of 5 bases on V and 13 bases on J, plus 23 bases between the germline ends. There are 14 amino acids in the CDR3, from cysteine to phenylalanine inclusive. Solely the CDR3 DNA is kept, with 42 bases framed from the first base. CDR1 MNHEY and CDR2 SVGAGI are derived from the germline V gene. The method behind the library was multiplex PCR. Sequencing took place on an Illumina HiSeq 2500. TCRbeta libraries were built by three rounds of nested PCR using primers (Table S4), following protocols modified from ARM-PCR. Before sequencing, PCR products of 200-500 bp were cut from the gel and purified using the QIAquick gel extraction kit. As for how the authors treated the data: Trimmomatic was used to clean the reads, FLASH was used to merge the reads into complete CDR3 sequences, and MiTCR was used to assign the reads to V(D)J germline segments. Clonal diversity was calculated as the inverse Simpson's index using VDJtools. In-frame sequences without a premature stop codon were defined as productive reads. In TCRdb, the public reads were trimmed at Q25 with fastp and aligned with MiXCR, with productive beta chains retained. Under each unique CDR3 protein, matching rows form one entry showing the most common genes and DNA. These V and J calls derive from TCRdb rather than the authors' analysis. This sample is represented by about 93,000 distinct CDR3 sequences; 67% of them were singletons. The ten largest make up about 17% of the sample.

Bulk unsorted tissue served as the source for RNA extraction, and RNA quality was assessed using a NanoDrop ND-1000 and an Agilent 2100. Donors were newly diagnosed lung cancer patients admitted for thoracic surgery in China between August and November 2014, without prior chemotherapy. Patients who had received previous radiotherapy or chemotherapy, or who had another concurrent cancer, were excluded from the study. Pieces of surgical tissue measuring roughly 1-2.1 cm3 were kept in RNAlater solution and held at -80 degrees C until needed. Broader findings and caveats from the paper: Because peripheral blood was not sequenced, blood TCRbeta repertoires in the lung cancer patients of the study were not examined. With only roughly 14 patients in the cohort, the authors noted that larger samples and more detailed clinical data are needed. Neither the sequencing platform nor unique molecular identifiers are mentioned in the methods. In normal lung, the top 100 clones accounted for a significantly larger cumulative share of the repertoire than in tumor tissue. TCR diversity was significantly higher in younger patients, and greater tumor TCR diversity was associated with shorter overall survival and shorter disease-free survival. Tumor tissue showed significantly greater TCR diversity (inverse Simpson) than normal lung tissue (approximately 400 vs 170, P = 0.0075, Mann-Whitney U test).

This sequence uses TRBV6-5 and TRBJ1-1, with TRBD1 as a weak D call on 6 bases. This TCR was sampled from a man in his 60s with non-small cell lung cancer. The sample consisted of lung tumor tissue. The bases read TGTGCCAGCAGTAACGGGGGCAGGGGCACTGAGGATTTCTTT. Its protein is CASSNGGRGTEDFF.